This TCR beta chain was found in a study of control samples from healthy donors and cancer patients (dated by TCRdb to the early 2020s). V was cut back by 3 bases and J by 5 bases, leaving a gap of 16 bases between them. Reading from cysteine to phenylalanine, the CDR3 counts 15 amino acids. Only the CDR3 DNA is retained, 45 bases long and in frame from the first base. Per the germline V gene, SGHTA is the CDR1 and FQGNSA is the CDR2. For this clone: Its antigen remains unidentified. It has no much larger one-base neighbor in the sample; base qualities were not kept.

The library relied on the immunoSEQ multiplex PCR assay. This is the immuneACCESS table as TCRdb keeps it, with only in-frame sequences that have V and J called. A part of the clones is gone; compared with another copy, unresolved V genes explain less than half, and the rest is unexplained. For this sample the table gives 40,000 to 50,000 clones, of which around 78% were detected only once. The biggest ten clones account for about 50% of the sample. The sample was blood. The chain joins TRBV7-2 to TRBJ1-1; the D segment could be TRBD1, given 6 matching bases. This TCR was sampled from a man between 60 and 75 years old in good health. The CDR3 reads as follows: CASSFPGVGGTEAFF. In nucleotide form, the sequence is TGTGCCAGCAGCTTCCCAGGGGTGGGTGGTACTGAAGCTTTCTTT.